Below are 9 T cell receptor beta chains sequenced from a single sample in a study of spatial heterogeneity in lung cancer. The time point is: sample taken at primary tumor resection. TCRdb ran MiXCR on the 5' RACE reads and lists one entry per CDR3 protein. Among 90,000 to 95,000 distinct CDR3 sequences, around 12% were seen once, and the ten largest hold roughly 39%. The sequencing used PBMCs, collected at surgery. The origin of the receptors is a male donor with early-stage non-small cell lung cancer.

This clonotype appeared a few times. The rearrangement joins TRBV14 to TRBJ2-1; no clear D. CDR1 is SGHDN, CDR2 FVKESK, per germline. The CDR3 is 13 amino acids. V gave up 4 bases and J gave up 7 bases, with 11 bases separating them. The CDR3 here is CASSRNRQNEQFF. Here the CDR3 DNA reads TGTGCCAGCAGCCGAAACCGCCAGAATGAGCAGTTCTTC.

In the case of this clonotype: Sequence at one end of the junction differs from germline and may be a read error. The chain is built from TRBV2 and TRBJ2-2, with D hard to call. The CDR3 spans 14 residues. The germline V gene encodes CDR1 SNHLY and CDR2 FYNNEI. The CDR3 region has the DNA TGTGCCAGCAGTGTACAGAAAAACACCGGGCAGCTGTTTTTT. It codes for CASSVQKNTGQLFF.

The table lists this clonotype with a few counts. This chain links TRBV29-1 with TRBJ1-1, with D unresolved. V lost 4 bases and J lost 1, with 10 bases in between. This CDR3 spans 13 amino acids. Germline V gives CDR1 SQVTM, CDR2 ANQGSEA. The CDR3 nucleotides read TGCAGCGTTGCCCGACAACCGAACACTGAAGCTTTCTTT. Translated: CSVARQPNTEAFF.

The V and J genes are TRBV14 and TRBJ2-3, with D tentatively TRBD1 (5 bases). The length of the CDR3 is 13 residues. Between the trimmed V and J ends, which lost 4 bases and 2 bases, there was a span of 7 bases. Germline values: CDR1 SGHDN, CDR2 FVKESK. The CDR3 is CASSLGATDTQYF. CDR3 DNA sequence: TGTGCCAGCAGCCTTGGGGCCACAGATACGCAGTATTTT.

This CDR3 is CASVSSGSSYNEQFF. The DNA for the CDR3 is TGTGCCAGCGTCTCTAGCGGGAGCTCCTACAATGAGCAGTTCTTC. This chain connects TRBV28 to TRBJ2-1; 10 bases fit TRBD2. V dropped 8 bases and J dropped 0; count of bases not matched to a gene: 4. The CDR3 consists of 15 residues. From germline, CDR1 is MDHEN and CDR2 SYDVKM. Supplemented by reference TRBV28 and TRBJ2-1, the full variable domain reads DVKVTQSSRYLVKRTGEKVFLECVQDMDHENMFWYRQDPGLGLRLIYFSYDVKMKEKGDIPEGYSVSREKKERFSLILESASTNQTSMYLCASVSSGSSYNEQFFGPGTRLTVL.

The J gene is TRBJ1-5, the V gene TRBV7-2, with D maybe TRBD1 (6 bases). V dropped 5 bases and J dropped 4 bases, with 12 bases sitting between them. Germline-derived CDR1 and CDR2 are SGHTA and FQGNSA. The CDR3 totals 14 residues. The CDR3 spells CASSRGTSNQPQHF. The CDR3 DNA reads TGTGCCAGCAGCCGCGGGACAAGTAATCAGCCCCAGCATTTT.

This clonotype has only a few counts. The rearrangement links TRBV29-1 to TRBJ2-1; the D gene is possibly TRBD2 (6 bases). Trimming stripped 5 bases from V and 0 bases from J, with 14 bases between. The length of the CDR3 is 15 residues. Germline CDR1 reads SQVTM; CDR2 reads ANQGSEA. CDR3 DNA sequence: TGCAGCGTTCGTCTGTCCGGGAGCTCCTACAATGAGCAGTTCTTC. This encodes CSVRLSGSSYNEQFF.

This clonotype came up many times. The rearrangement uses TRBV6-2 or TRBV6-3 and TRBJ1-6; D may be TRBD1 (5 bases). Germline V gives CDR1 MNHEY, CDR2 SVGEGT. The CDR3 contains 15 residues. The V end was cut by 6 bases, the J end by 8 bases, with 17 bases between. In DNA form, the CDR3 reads TGTGCCAGCAGGCCCGCGGGACGCTTTGATTCACCCCTCCACTTT. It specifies CASRPAGRFDSPLHF.

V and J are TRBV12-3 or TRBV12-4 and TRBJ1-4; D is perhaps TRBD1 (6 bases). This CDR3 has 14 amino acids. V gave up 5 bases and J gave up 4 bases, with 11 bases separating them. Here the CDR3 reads CASSKQGFNEKLFF. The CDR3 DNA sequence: TGTGCCAGCAGTAAACAGGGTTTTAATGAAAAACTGTTTTTT.